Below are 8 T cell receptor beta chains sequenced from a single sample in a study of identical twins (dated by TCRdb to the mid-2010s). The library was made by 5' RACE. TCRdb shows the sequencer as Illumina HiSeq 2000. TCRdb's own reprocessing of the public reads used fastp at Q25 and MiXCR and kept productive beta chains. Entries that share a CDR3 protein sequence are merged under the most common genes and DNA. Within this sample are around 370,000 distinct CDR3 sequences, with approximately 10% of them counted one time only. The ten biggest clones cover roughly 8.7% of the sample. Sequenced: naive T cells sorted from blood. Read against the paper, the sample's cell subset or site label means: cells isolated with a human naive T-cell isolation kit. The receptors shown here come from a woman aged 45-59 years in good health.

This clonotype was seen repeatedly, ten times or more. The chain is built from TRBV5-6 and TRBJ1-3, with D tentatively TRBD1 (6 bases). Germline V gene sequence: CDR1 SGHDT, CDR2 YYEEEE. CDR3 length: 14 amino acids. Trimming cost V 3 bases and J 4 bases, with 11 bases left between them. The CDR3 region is CASSYRTEGNTIYF. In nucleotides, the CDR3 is TGTGCCAGCAGCTACCGGACAGAAGGAAACACCATATATTTT.

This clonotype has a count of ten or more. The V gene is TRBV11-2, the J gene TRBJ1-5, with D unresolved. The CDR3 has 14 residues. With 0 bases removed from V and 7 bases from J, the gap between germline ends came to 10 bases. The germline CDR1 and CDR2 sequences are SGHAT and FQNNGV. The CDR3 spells CASSLDGPGQPQHF. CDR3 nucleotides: TGTGCCAGCAGCTTAGACGGACCTGGGCAGCCCCAGCATTTT.

The CDR3 nucleotides read TGCGCCAGCAGCCAAGATGGGCCAGGATTCGGCTACACCTTC. It translates to CASSQDGPGFGYTF. V gene TRBV4-1 combines with J gene TRBJ1-2; D remains unclear. CDR1 MGHRA and CDR2 YSYEKL come from the germline V gene. V was trimmed by 0 bases and J by 8 bases, leaving 13 bases between them. This CDR3 spans 14 amino acids.

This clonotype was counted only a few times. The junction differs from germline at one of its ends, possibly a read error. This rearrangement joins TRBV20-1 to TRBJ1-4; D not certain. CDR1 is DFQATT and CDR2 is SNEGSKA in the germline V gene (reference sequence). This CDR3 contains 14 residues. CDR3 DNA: TGCAGTGCTAGAGAGAGTGGACGCCATGAAAAACTGTCTTTT. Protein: CSARESGRHEKLSF.

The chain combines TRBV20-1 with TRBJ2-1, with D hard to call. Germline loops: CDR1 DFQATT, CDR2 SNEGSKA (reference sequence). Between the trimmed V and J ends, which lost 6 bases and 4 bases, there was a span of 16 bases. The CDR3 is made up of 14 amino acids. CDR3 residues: CSAVRPIVYNEQFF. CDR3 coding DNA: TGCAGTGCCGTAAGGCCCATAGTATACAATGAGCAGTTCTTC.

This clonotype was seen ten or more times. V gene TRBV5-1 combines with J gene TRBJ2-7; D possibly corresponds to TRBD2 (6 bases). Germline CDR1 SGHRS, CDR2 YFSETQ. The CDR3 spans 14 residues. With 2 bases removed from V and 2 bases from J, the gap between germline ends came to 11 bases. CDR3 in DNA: TGCGCCAGCAGCTTTGGCGGGACCCCCTACGAGCAGTACTTC. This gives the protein CASSFGGTPYEQYF.

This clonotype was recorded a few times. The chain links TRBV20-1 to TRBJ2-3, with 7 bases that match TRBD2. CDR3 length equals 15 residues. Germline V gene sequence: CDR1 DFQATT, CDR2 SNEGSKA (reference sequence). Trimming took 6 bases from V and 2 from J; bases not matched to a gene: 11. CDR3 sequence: CSAPPSGRSTDTQYF. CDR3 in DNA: TGCAGTGCCCCGCCTAGCGGCAGATCCACAGATACGCAGTATTTT.

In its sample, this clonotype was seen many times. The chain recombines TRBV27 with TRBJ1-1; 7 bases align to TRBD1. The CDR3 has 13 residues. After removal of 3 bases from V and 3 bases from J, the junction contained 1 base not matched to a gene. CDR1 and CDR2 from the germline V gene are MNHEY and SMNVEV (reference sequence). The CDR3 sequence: CASSFTGDTEAFF. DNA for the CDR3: TGTGCCAGCAGTTTTACAGGGGACACTGAAGCTTTCTTT.